The rows below give T cell receptor beta chains drawn from one sample of a study of T-cell reconstitution after alpha-beta-depleted transplantation in children. TCRdb fed the PCR reads into MiXCR, producing one record per CDR3 protein. The sample includes some 830,000 distinct CDR3 sequences, about 15% of them seen just once. The sample in question was PBMCs, mostly from graft donor cells, obtained 360 days after TCRalphabeta/CD19-depleted stem cell transplant. These receptors all come from a male patient aged 10 to 17 who had a stem cell transplant for acute lymphoblastic leukemia, so the T cells may come from the graft donor. Each CDR3 is given with its conserved first and last residue. Each record gives: CDR3 DNA, CDR3 protein, J gene, CDR3 length, clone size, V gene, D gene. D genes are given only for firm matches. Not all rows give a size; the values are once, few, many and, for expanded clones, a class.

CDR3 DNA: TGTGCCAGCTCACCCCTAGCGGGAGGCGACGAGCAGTACTTC
CDR3 protein: CASSPLAGGDEQYF
J gene: TRBJ2-7
CDR3 length: 14
clone size: few
V gene: TRBV18
D gene: TRBD2

CDR3 DNA: TGCAGTGCTAGAGATTTGGCGGGTGGGAGCAACTATGGCTACACCTTC
CDR3 protein: CSARDLAGGSNYGYTF
J gene: TRBJ1-2
CDR3 length: 16
clone size: .
V gene: TRBV20-1
D gene: .

CDR3 DNA: TGTGCCAGCAGTTTAACGGTTAACTATGGCTACACCTTC
CDR3 protein: CASSLTVNYGYTF
J gene: TRBJ1-2
CDR3 length: 13
clone size: many
V gene: TRBV12-3/TRBV12-4
D gene: .

CDR3 DNA: TGTGCCAGCAGCGTAGCCTCGGGACAGGAGGTGCAGTACTTC
CDR3 protein: CASSVASGQEVQYF
J gene: TRBJ2-7
CDR3 length: 14
clone size: few
V gene: TRBV9
D gene: TRBD1

CDR3 DNA: TGTGCCAGCAGTTATTCCAGGGGGACAGGGAGCAATCAGCCCCAGCATTTT
CDR3 protein: CASSYSRGTGSNQPQHF
J gene: TRBJ1-5
CDR3 length: 17
clone size: few
V gene: TRBV2
D gene: TRBD1

CDR3 DNA: TGTGCCAGCAGCTTCCGGACTAGCGGCCTAGCCAAAAACATTCAGTACTTC
CDR3 protein: CASSFRTSGLAKNIQYF
J gene: TRBJ2-4
CDR3 length: 17
clone size: .
V gene: TRBV7-3
D gene: TRBD2

CDR3 DNA: TGCAGTGCTAGAGACTTCATCGACGAGCAGTTCTTC
CDR3 protein: CSARDFIDEQFF
J gene: TRBJ2-1
CDR3 length: 12
clone size: few
V gene: TRBV20-1
D gene: .

CDR3 DNA: TGTGCCAGCAGCTTGTCTGCGACTAGCAATGAGCAGTTCTTC
CDR3 protein: CASSLSATSNEQFF
J gene: TRBJ2-1
CDR3 length: 14
clone size: few
V gene: TRBV5-5
D gene: .

CDR3 DNA: TGTGCCAGCAGCCGCTTCACAGATACGCAGTATTTT
CDR3 protein: CASSRFTDTQYF
J gene: TRBJ2-3
CDR3 length: 12
clone size: many
V gene: TRBV7-2
D gene: .

CDR3 DNA: TGTGCCAGCAGCCTATCCCCGTGGACAGATTCCTACGAGCAGTACTTC
CDR3 protein: CASSLSPWTDSYEQYF
J gene: TRBJ2-7
CDR3 length: 16
clone size: .
V gene: TRBV7-9
D gene: .

CDR3 DNA: TGTGCCAGCAGCCTCCTGGGGGAGGGGGACTCCTACGAGCAGTACTTC
CDR3 protein: CASSLLGEGDSYEQYF
J gene: TRBJ2-7
CDR3 length: 16
clone size: .
V gene: TRBV4-2
D gene: .

CDR3 DNA: TGTGCCAGCAGTGAACAGGGGACTCCTCTTTTTGAAGCTTTCTTT
CDR3 protein: CASSEQGTPLFEAFF
J gene: TRBJ1-1
CDR3 length: 15
clone size: many
V gene: TRBV6-1
D gene: .

CDR3 DNA: TGTGCCACCCTAAGCGGCACTGAAGCTTTCTTT
CDR3 protein: CATLSGTEAFF
J gene: TRBJ1-1
CDR3 length: 11
clone size: .
V gene: TRBV7-9
D gene: .

CDR3 DNA: TGTGCCAGCAGCCATCAACCGGGGCGCACCGGGGAGCTGTTTTTT
CDR3 protein: CASSHQPGRTGELFF
J gene: TRBJ2-2
CDR3 length: 15
clone size: many
V gene: TRBV14
D gene: .

CDR3 DNA: TGTGCCAGTTCCGACGGGAGTCCCACAGATACGCAGTATTTT
CDR3 protein: CASSDGSPTDTQYF
J gene: TRBJ2-3
CDR3 length: 14
clone size: few
V gene: TRBV11-3
D gene: .

CDR3 DNA: TGCAGCGTTGTAGCGGGAGATAACACCGGGGAGCTGTTTTTT
CDR3 protein: CSVVAGDNTGELFF
J gene: TRBJ2-2
CDR3 length: 14
clone size: few
V gene: TRBV29-1
D gene: TRBD2

CDR3 DNA: TGTGCCAGCAGCCGTACTAGCGGGAGGCGGGAAGATACGCAGTATTTT
CDR3 protein: CASSRTSGRREDTQYF
J gene: TRBJ2-3
CDR3 length: 16
clone size: .
V gene: TRBV14
D gene: TRBD2

CDR3 DNA: TGCAGTGCTAGAGATCAGACAGCGAACACCGGGGAGCTGTTTTTT
CDR3 protein: CSARDQTANTGELFF
J gene: TRBJ2-2
CDR3 length: 15
clone size: .
V gene: TRBV20-1
D gene: .

CDR3 DNA: TGTGCCAGCAGTCCTCAGGGGCTTTCGCTCTACGAGCAGTACTTC
CDR3 protein: CASSPQGLSLYEQYF
J gene: TRBJ2-7
CDR3 length: 15
clone size: few
V gene: TRBV7-6
D gene: .

CDR3 DNA: TGTGCCAGCAGCCAAGTCCGGGCAGGGGACAATCAGCCCCAGCATTTT
CDR3 protein: CASSQVRAGDNQPQHF
J gene: TRBJ1-5
CDR3 length: 16
clone size: .
V gene: TRBV4-2
D gene: .

CDR3 DNA: TGTGCCAGCAGCCAGCCCGGGACAGGGAATACGGATACGCAGTATTTT
CDR3 protein: CASSQPGTGNTDTQYF
J gene: TRBJ2-3
CDR3 length: 16
clone size: .
V gene: TRBV4-2
D gene: TRBD1

CDR3 DNA: TGTGCCAGCAGGTACAGGACTAGCAACTCCTACAATGAGCAGTTCTTC
CDR3 protein: CASRYRTSNSYNEQFF
J gene: TRBJ2-1
CDR3 length: 16
clone size: .
V gene: TRBV6-5
D gene: TRBD2

CDR3 DNA: TGTGCCAGTAGGGGAGGGCTCACTGAAGCTTTCTTT
CDR3 protein: CASRGGLTEAFF
J gene: TRBJ1-1
CDR3 length: 12
clone size: many
V gene: TRBV19
D gene: .

CDR3 DNA: TGCAGTGCTTGGCCGGGGCCGAGGGGGCAAAACATTCAGTACTTC
CDR3 protein: CSAWPGPRGQNIQYF
J gene: TRBJ2-4
CDR3 length: 15
clone size: once
V gene: TRBV20-1
D gene: TRBD1

CDR3 DNA: TGTGCCAGCAGCACACTTCCACGGGTGAGACTCTTC
CDR3 protein: CASSTLPRVRLF
J gene: TRBJ2-1
CDR3 length: 12
clone size: many
V gene: TRBV21-1
D gene: .

CDR3 DNA: TGTGCCAGCAGCAAAAAGGGGCGCCGGGGGGGCGATACGCAGTATTTT
CDR3 protein: CASSKKGRRGGDTQYF
J gene: TRBJ2-3
CDR3 length: 16
clone size: few
V gene: TRBV21-1
D gene: .

CDR3 DNA: TGTGCCACCAGCCCCCGGGACAGGCACCAAGAGACCCAGTACTTC
CDR3 protein: CATSPRDRHQETQYF
J gene: TRBJ2-5
CDR3 length: 15
clone size: many
V gene: TRBV15
D gene: TRBD1

CDR3 DNA: TGCGCCAGCAGGACAGGGATCGCTTACGAGCAGTACTTC
CDR3 protein: CASRTGIAYEQYF
J gene: TRBJ2-7
CDR3 length: 13
clone size: few
V gene: TRBV5-1
D gene: TRBD1

CDR3 DNA: TGCGCCAGCAGCTTGAGATGGACTAGCGGGAGGAGGTACGAGCAGTACTTC
CDR3 protein: CASSLRWTSGRRYEQYF
J gene: TRBJ2-7
CDR3 length: 17
clone size: few
V gene: TRBV5-1
D gene: TRBD2

CDR3 DNA: TGTGCCACCAGTCAGAGCGGGAGAGCCTACAATGAGCAGTTCTTC
CDR3 protein: CATSQSGRAYNEQFF
J gene: TRBJ2-1
CDR3 length: 15
clone size: few
V gene: TRBV15
D gene: TRBD2

CDR3 DNA: TGTGCCAGCAGCTTGAAAGATACGCAGTATTTT
CDR3 protein: CASSLKDTQYF
J gene: TRBJ2-3
CDR3 length: 11
clone size: many
V gene: TRBV7-6
D gene: .

CDR3 DNA: TGTGCCACCAGTGACCATAGACTAGCAGCCTACAATGAGCAGTTCTTC
CDR3 protein: CATSDHRLAAYNEQFF
J gene: TRBJ2-1
CDR3 length: 16
clone size: few
V gene: TRBV24-1
D gene: TRBD2

CDR3 DNA: TGTGCCAGCAGAGACACTGGGGCCAACGTCCTGACTTTC
CDR3 protein: CASRDTGANVLTF
J gene: TRBJ2-6
CDR3 length: 13
clone size: few
V gene: TRBV12-3/TRBV12-4
D gene: .

CDR3 DNA: TGTGCCAGCTCCCCCGACAGTCACTGGGCCAACGTCCTGACTTTC
CDR3 protein: CASSPDSHWANVLTF
J gene: TRBJ2-6
CDR3 length: 15
clone size: .
V gene: TRBV18
D gene: .

CDR3 DNA: TGCAGCGTTGGCCGCACGGACTACAATGAGCAGTTCTTC
CDR3 protein: CSVGRTDYNEQFF
J gene: TRBJ2-1
CDR3 length: 13
clone size: many
V gene: TRBV29-1
D gene: .

CDR3 DNA: TGTGCCAGCTCACCAGTGCAGGTCGGCTCCTACGAGCAGTACTTC
CDR3 protein: CASSPVQVGSYEQYF
J gene: TRBJ2-7
CDR3 length: 15
clone size: .
V gene: TRBV18
D gene: .

CDR3 DNA: TGTGCCAGCAGAAGTGAGACCCAGTACTTC
CDR3 protein: CASRSETQYF
J gene: TRBJ2-5
CDR3 length: 10
clone size: many
V gene: TRBV25-1
D gene: .

CDR3 DNA: TGCAGTGCTGGAGACATAGCGGGGTGGGGCACAGATACGCAGTATTTT
CDR3 protein: CSAGDIAGWGTDTQYF
J gene: TRBJ2-3
CDR3 length: 16
clone size: .
V gene: TRBV20-1
D gene: TRBD2

CDR3 DNA: TGCGCCAGCAGCCAAGACCCCTTAGGTGAGCAGTACTTC
CDR3 protein: CASSQDPLGEQYF
J gene: TRBJ2-7
CDR3 length: 13
clone size: .
V gene: TRBV4-1
D gene: .

CDR3 DNA: TGTGCCAGCAGTTTCAACCCCGGGACTAGCGGGAGGCGCACAGATACGCAGTATTTT
CDR3 protein: CASSFNPGTSGRRTDTQYF
J gene: TRBJ2-3
CDR3 length: 19
clone size: .
V gene: TRBV7-3
D gene: TRBD2

CDR3 DNA: TGTGCCATCAGTGAGTCAACAGGGGGCATCGAGCAGTACTTC
CDR3 protein: CAISESTGGIEQYF
J gene: TRBJ2-7
CDR3 length: 14
clone size: many
V gene: TRBV10-3
D gene: TRBD1

CDR3 DNA: TGTGCCAGCAGTGGGGGGAGAAGGGCGGGAGGCCAGCCCCAGCATTTT
CDR3 protein: CASSGGRRAGGQPQHF
J gene: TRBJ1-5
CDR3 length: 16
clone size: few
V gene: TRBV12-3/TRBV12-4
D gene: .

CDR3 DNA: TGCGCCAGCAGCTTGACCCCCGGGACAAAAGATTCACCCCTCCACTTT
CDR3 protein: CASSLTPGTKDSPLHF
J gene: TRBJ1-6
CDR3 length: 16
clone size: .
V gene: TRBV5-1
D gene: .

CDR3 DNA: TGTGCCAGCAGCAAAGGTTTTTCCGAGCAGTACTTC
CDR3 protein: CASSKGFSEQYF
J gene: TRBJ2-7
CDR3 length: 12
clone size: few
V gene: TRBV21-1
D gene: .

CDR3 DNA: TGTGCCAGCAGCTTAGGGCTGGGACTAGCACCCTACGAGCAGTACTTC
CDR3 protein: CASSLGLGLAPYEQYF
J gene: TRBJ2-7
CDR3 length: 16
clone size: few
V gene: TRBV11-2
D gene: TRBD2

CDR3 DNA: TGCAGTGCCAAGGGACTAGCGGCCAGGTATGAGCAGTTCTTC
CDR3 protein: CSAKGLAARYEQFF
J gene: TRBJ2-1
CDR3 length: 14
clone size: few
V gene: TRBV20-1
D gene: TRBD2

CDR3 DNA: TGTGCCAGCACCCTACTAGCGGGAGGGCCAAATGAGCAGTTCTTC
CDR3 protein: CASTLLAGGPNEQFF
J gene: TRBJ2-1
CDR3 length: 15
clone size: few
V gene: TRBV2
D gene: TRBD2

CDR3 DNA: TGTGCCAGCAGCAAAGATTCCCCCTACGAGCAGTACTTC
CDR3 protein: CASSKDSPYEQYF
J gene: TRBJ2-7
CDR3 length: 13
clone size: many
V gene: TRBV21-1
D gene: .

CDR3 DNA: TGTGCCAGCACCTTAGTGGAGGGGCAGTTCTTC
CDR3 protein: CASTLVEGQFF
J gene: TRBJ2-1
CDR3 length: 11
clone size: .
V gene: TRBV13
D gene: .

CDR3 DNA: TGCAGTGCTAGCGGGACTCTGAACACCGGGGAGCTGTTTTTT
CDR3 protein: CSASGTLNTGELFF
J gene: TRBJ2-2
CDR3 length: 14
clone size: few
V gene: TRBV20-1
D gene: .

CDR3 DNA: TGCAGTGCAAACCCCCAGGGGTCTGGAAACACCATATATTTT
CDR3 protein: CSANPQGSGNTIYF
J gene: TRBJ1-3
CDR3 length: 14
clone size: few
V gene: TRBV20-1
D gene: .

CDR3 DNA: TGTGCCAGCAGCTTGACAGGGAACTCCTACAATGAGCAGTTCTTC
CDR3 protein: CASSLTGNSYNEQFF
J gene: TRBJ2-1
CDR3 length: 15
clone size: few
V gene: TRBV11-3
D gene: TRBD1

CDR3 DNA: TGTGCCAGCAGCAGCCGTGTGACCCCTTCCTACGAGCAGTACTTC
CDR3 protein: CASSSRVTPSYEQYF
J gene: TRBJ2-7
CDR3 length: 15
clone size: .
V gene: TRBV7-7
D gene: .

CDR3 DNA: TGTGCCAGCAGCCAATCTGAGGCCAACGTCCTGACTTTC
CDR3 protein: CASSQSEANVLTF
J gene: TRBJ2-6
CDR3 length: 13
clone size: .
V gene: TRBV3-1
D gene: .

CDR3 DNA: TGTGCCAGCAGTTACCCCTCTGGCGGGCAGTACTTC
CDR3 protein: CASSYPSGGQYF
J gene: TRBJ2-7
CDR3 length: 12
clone size: .
V gene: TRBV6-5
D gene: .

CDR3 DNA: TGCGCCAGCAGCCAAGAAAGGGCTAGCGGGCACGGGGTGCTGTTTTTT
CDR3 protein: CASSQERASGHGVLFF
J gene: TRBJ2-2
CDR3 length: 16
clone size: .
V gene: TRBV4-1
D gene: TRBD2

CDR3 DNA: TGTGCCAGTAGATCAGGTTCGTACAATCAGCCCCAGCATTTT
CDR3 protein: CASRSGSYNQPQHF
J gene: TRBJ1-5
CDR3 length: 14
clone size: few
V gene: TRBV19
D gene: .

CDR3 DNA: TGCGCCAGCAGGCGTAGTAACACCGGGGAGCTGTTTTTT
CDR3 protein: CASRRSNTGELFF
J gene: TRBJ2-2
CDR3 length: 13
clone size: .
V gene: TRBV5-1
D gene: .

CDR3 DNA: TGTGCCAGCACCTCCAGGTCCACTGAAGCTTTCTTT
CDR3 protein: CASTSRSTEAFF
J gene: TRBJ1-1
CDR3 length: 12
clone size: few
V gene: TRBV7-9
D gene: .